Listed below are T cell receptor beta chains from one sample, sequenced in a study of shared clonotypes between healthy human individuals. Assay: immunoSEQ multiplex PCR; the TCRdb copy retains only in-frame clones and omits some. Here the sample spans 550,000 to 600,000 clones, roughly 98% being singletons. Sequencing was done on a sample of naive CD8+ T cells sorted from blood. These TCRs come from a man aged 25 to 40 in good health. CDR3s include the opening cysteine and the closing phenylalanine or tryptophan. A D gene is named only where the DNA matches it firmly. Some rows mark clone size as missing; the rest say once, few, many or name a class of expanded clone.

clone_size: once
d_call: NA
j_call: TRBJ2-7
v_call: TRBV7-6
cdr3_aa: CASSTAGYKTFYEQYF
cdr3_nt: TGTGCCAGCAGCACTGCGGGATACAAAACATTCTACGAGCAGTACTTC

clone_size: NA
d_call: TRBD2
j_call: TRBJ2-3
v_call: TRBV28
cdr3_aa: CASSWTTSARDTQYF
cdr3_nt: TGTGCCAGCAGTTGGACGACTAGCGCCCGAGATACGCAGTATTTT

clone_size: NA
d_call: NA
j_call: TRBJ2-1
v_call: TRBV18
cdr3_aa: CASSMGPPLSSYNEQFF
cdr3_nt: TGTGCCAGCTCTATGGGACCGCCCCTGAGCTCCTACAATGAGCAGTTCTTC

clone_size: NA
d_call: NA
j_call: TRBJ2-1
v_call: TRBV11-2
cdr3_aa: CASSLEGYSYNEQFF
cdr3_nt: TGTGCCAGCAGCTTAGAAGGATACTCCTACAATGAGCAGTTCTTC

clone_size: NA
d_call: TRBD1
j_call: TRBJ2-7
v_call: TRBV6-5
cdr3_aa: CASRNRGPYEQYF
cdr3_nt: TGTGCCAGCAGAAACAGGGGCCCCTACGAGCAGTACTTC

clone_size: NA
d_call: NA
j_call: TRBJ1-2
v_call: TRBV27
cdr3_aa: CASSLLMDRFNYGYTF
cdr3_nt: TGTGCCAGCAGTTTATTGATGGACAGATTTAACTATGGCTACACCTTC

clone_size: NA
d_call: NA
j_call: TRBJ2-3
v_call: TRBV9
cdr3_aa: CASSVGLTLSTDTQYF
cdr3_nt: TGTGCCAGCAGCGTAGGACTGACACTTAGCACAGATACGCAGTATTTT

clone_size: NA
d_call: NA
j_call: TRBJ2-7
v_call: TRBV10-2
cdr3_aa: CASAVMHSYEQYF
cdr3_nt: TGCGCCAGCGCAGTCATGCACTCCTACGAGCAGTACTTC

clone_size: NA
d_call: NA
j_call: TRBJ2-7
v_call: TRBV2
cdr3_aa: CARLGGLEGNSYEQYF
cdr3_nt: TGTGCCAGACTCGGGGGCTTGGAAGGGAATTCCTACGAGCAGTACTTC

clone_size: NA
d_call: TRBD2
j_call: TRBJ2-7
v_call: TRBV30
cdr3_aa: CAWSVRVREGRLFEQYF
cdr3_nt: TGTGCCTGGAGTGTAAGAGTGCGGGAGGGTCGGTTGTTTGAGCAGTACTTC